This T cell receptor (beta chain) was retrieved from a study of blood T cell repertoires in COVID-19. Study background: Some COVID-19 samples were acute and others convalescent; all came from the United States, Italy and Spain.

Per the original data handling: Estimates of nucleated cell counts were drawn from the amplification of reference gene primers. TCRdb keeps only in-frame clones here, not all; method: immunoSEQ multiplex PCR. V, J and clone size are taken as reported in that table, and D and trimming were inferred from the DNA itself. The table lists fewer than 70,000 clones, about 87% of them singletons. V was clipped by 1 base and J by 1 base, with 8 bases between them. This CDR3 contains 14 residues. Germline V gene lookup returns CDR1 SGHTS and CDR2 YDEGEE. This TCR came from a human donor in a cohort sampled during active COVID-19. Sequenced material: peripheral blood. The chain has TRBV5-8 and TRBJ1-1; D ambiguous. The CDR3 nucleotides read TGTGCCAGCAGCTTGATTGGGAGGAACACTGAAGCTTTCTTT. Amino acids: CASSLIGRNTEAFF.